The clone carrying this TCR beta chain has a single count. The sample belongs to a study of technical replicates of blood from a handful of donors. The assay was immunoSEQ multiplex PCR, and TCRdb's table has in-frame clones only and misses some. Here the sample spans about 73,000 clones, just over 90% being singletons. This CDR3 contains 15 residues. CDR1 and CDR2 (germline): SGHDT, YYEEEE. Trimming took 0 bases from V and 1 from J, leaving 11 bases between them. V is TRBV5-6 and J is TRBJ2-7, with D perhaps matching TRBD2 (6 bases). Sequenced input: T cells isolated from PBMCs. The sequence derives from a human donor in good health. In DNA form, the CDR3 reads TGTGCCAGCAGCTTGGCCCGGCGGGGTTCCTACGAGCAGTACTTC. Amino acids: CASSLARRGSYEQYF.